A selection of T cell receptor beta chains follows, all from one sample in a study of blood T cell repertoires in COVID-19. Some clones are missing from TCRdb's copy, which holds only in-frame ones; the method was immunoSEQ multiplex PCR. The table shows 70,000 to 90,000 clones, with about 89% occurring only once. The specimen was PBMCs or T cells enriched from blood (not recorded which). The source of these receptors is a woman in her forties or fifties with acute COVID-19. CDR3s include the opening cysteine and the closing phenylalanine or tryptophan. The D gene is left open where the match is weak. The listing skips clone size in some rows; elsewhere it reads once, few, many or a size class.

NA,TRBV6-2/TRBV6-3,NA,CASSYRSGYTF
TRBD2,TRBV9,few,CASSEAGTSGTGIYEQYF
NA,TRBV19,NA,CASGNGYTF
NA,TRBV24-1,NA,CATSDLGGECVVNSPLHF
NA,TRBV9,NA,CASSVARGSEAFF
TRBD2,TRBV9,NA,CASSVVGGRAADTQYF
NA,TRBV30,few,CAWSILRRATNEKLFF
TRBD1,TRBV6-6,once,CASSPHQTGVHIQYF
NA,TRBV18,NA,CASSSSRGQSNQPQHF
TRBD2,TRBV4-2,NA,CASSQRLFLAGGPINEQFF